Below, 8 T cell receptor beta chains from the same sample are listed, as sequenced in a study of early T cells in non-severe SARS-CoV-2 infection. Each CDR3 protein is one row after TCRdb ran MiXCR on the 5' RACE reads. The table shows tens of thousands of distinct CDR3 sequences, with around 12% occurring only once. The source material was whole blood. The source of these receptors is an adult who was a healthcare worker with PCR-confirmed SARS-CoV-2 infection or an uninfected control (not recorded which).

This clonotype was recorded a few times. This sequence joins TRBV7-9 and TRBJ2-1, with 9 bases identical to TRBD2. The germline CDR1 and CDR2 sequences are SEHNR and FQNEAQ (reference sequence). This CDR3 is 15 amino acids long. With 4 bases clipped from V and 9 bases from J, the junction kept 10 bases outside the gene matches. CDR3 sequence reads: CASSSSSGRVGEQFF. The CDR3 DNA reads TGTGCCAGCAGCTCCAGTAGCGGGAGAGTGGGTGAGCAGTTCTTC.

This chain joins TRBV9 and TRBJ1-5; TRBD1 might be the D (5 bases). The CDR3 covers 18 residues. With 4 bases removed from V and 0 bases from J, the gap between germline ends came to 20 bases. CDR1 is SGDLS and CDR2 is YYNGEE in the germline V gene. CDR3 DNA sequence: TGTGCCAGCAGCTCCAACCATGCGACAGCCCATAGCAATCAGCCCCAGCATTTT. This sequence encodes CASSSNHATAHSNQPQHF.

The chain combines TRBV3-1 with TRBJ2-3, with D uncertain. Trimming shortened V by 0 bases and J by 3 bases, and 10 bases separated the two germline ends. The V gene's germline CDR1 is LGHDT and CDR2 YNNKEL (reference sequence). CDR3 size: 15 residues. This CDR3 reads CASSQDPVVTDTQYF. The CDR3 nucleotides are TGTGCCAGCAGCCAAGATCCCGTTGTGACAGATACGCAGTATTTT.

The chain recombines TRBV30 with TRBJ1-5, with TRBD1 matching 10 bases. Germline values: CDR1 GTSNPN, CDR2 SVGIG (reference sequence). The CDR3 contains 14 residues. J lost 5 bases, V lost 3 bases, and 4 bases had no gene match. The CDR3 sequence is CAWSADRGYQPQHF. The CDR3, as DNA: TGTGCCTGGAGCGCGGACAGGGGGTATCAGCCCCAGCATTTT.

The rearrangement joins TRBV3-1 to TRBJ1-2; 9 bases agree with TRBD1. Germline V gene lookup returns CDR1 LGHDT and CDR2 YNNKEL (reference sequence). CDR3 length: 14 residues. The V gene end was trimmed by 6 bases and the J gene end by 4 bases; junction bases not matched to a gene: 6. CDR3: CASRGQGGIYGYTF. In DNA, the CDR3 is TGTGCCAGCAGGGGACAGGGAGGGATCTATGGCTACACCTTC. Using reference TRBV3-1 and TRBJ1-2 for the parts outside the CDR3, the full variable domain is DTAVSQTPKYLVTQMGNDKSIKCEQNLGHDTMYWYKQDSKKFLKIMFSYNNKELIINETVPNRFSPKSPDKAHLNLHINSLELGDSAVYFCASRGQGGIYGYTFGSGTRLTVV.

This clonotype came up a few times. V and J are TRBV7-2 and TRBJ1-4; 8 bases fit TRBD1. Germline values: CDR1 SGHTA, CDR2 FQGNSA. The CDR3 extends over 15 amino acids. V was pared by 5 bases and J by 8 bases, with 10 bases of the junction left unmatched. CDR3 sequence reads: CASSRAGTGGEKLFF. The DNA for the CDR3 is TGTGCCAGCAGCCGAGCGGGAACAGGGGGGGAAAAACTGTTTTTT.

This clonotype was counted only a few times. The chain uses TRBV6-5 and TRBJ2-7, with 9 bases fitting TRBD2. Germline values: CDR1 MNHEY, CDR2 SVGAGI. The length of the CDR3 is 14 residues. Trimming removed 7 bases from V and 4 bases from J; junction bases left unmatched: 8. CDR3 protein: CASTKLAGSYEQYF. CDR3 DNA sequence: TGTGCCAGCACTAAACTAGCGGGCAGTTACGAGCAGTACTTC.

The gene calls are TRBV6-6 and TRBJ2-7, with unresolved D. The CDR3 length is 15 residues. Trimming took off 0 bases at V and 3 bases at J, with 12 bases between the two ends. Looked up from germline, CDR1 is MNHNY and CDR2 is SVGAGI (reference sequence). In DNA form, the CDR3 reads TGTGCCAGCAGTTACTCGTCGATATATGACTACGAGCAGTACTTC. Its translation is CASSYSSIYDYEQYF.